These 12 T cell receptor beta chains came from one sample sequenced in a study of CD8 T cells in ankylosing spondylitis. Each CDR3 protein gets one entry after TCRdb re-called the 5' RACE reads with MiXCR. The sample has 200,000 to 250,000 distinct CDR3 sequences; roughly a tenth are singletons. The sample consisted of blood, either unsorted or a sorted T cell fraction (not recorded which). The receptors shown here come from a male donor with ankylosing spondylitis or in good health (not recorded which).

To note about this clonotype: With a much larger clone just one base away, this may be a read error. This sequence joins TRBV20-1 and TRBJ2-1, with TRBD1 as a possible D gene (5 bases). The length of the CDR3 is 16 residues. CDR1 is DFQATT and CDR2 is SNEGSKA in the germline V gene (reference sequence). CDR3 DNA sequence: TGCAGTGTTAGAGATTGGGGCGGAGCTACCTACAATGAGCAGTTCTTC. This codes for CSVRDWGGATYNEQFF.

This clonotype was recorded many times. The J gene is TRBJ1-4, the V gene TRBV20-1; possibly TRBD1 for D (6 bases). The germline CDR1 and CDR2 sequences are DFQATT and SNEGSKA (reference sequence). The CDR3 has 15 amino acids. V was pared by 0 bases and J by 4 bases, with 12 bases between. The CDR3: CSARDKQGLNEKLFF. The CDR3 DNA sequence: TGCAGTGCTAGAGACAAACAGGGTCTTAATGAAAAACTGTTTTTT.

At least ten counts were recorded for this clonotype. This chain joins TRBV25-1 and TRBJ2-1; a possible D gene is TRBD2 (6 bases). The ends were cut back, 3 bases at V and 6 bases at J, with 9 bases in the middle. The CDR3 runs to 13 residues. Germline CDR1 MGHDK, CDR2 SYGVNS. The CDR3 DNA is TGTGCCAGCAGTGACGGGACTCGCAATGAGCAGTTCTTC. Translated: CASSDGTRNEQFF.

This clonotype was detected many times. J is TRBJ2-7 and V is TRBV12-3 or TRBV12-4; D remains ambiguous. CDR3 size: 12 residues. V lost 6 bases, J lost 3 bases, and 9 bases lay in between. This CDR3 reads CASRLQNYEQYF. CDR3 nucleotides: TGTGCCAGCAGACTACAGAACTACGAGCAGTACTTC.

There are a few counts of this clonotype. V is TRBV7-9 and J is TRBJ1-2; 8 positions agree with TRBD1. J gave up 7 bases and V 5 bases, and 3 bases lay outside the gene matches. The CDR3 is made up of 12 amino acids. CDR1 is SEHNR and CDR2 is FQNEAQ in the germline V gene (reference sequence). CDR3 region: CASSPGQGGYTF. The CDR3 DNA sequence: TGTGCCAGCAGCCCAGGACAGGGTGGCTACACCTTC.

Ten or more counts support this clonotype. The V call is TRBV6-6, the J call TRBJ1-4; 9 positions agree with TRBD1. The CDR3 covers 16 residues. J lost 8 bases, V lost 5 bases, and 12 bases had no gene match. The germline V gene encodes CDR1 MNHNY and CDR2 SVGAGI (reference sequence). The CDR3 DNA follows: TGTGCCAGCAGTACCCCCCCGGGACAGGGTAGCGAAAAACTGTTTTTT. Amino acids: CASSTPPGQGSEKLFF.

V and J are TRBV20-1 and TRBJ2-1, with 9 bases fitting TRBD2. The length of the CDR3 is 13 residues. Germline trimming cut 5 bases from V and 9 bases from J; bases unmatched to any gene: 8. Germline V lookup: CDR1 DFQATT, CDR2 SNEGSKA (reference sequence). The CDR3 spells CSASLAGTGEQFF. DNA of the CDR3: TGCAGTGCTTCGCTAGCGGGAACAGGTGAGCAGTTCTTC.

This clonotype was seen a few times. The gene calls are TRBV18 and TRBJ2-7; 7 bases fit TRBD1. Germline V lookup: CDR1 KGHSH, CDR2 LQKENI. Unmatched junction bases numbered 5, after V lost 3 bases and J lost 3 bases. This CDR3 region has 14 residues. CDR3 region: CASSPNPGGYEQYF. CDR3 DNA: TGTGCCAGCTCACCTAATCCAGGGGGCTACGAGCAGTACTTC.

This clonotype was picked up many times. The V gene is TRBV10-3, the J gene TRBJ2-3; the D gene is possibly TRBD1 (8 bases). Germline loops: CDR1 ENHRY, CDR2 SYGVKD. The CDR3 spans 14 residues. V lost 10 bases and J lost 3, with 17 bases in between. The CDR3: CATQQGEGTDTQYF. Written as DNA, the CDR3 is TGTGCCACCCAACAGGGGGAGGGGACAGATACGCAGTATTTT.

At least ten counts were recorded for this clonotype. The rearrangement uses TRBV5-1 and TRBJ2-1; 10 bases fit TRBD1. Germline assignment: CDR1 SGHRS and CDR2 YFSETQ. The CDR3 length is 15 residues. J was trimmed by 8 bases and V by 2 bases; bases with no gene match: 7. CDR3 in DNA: TGCGCCAGCAGCTTAGGACAGGGGGGAGTCTATGAGCAGTTCTTC. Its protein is CASSLGQGGVYEQFF. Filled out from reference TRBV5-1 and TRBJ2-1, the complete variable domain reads KAGVTQTPRYLIKTRGQQVTLSCSPISGHRSVSWYQQTPGQGLQFLFEYFSETQRNKGNFPGRFSGRQFSNSRSEMNVSTLELGDSALYLCASSLGQGGVYEQFFGPGTRLTVL.

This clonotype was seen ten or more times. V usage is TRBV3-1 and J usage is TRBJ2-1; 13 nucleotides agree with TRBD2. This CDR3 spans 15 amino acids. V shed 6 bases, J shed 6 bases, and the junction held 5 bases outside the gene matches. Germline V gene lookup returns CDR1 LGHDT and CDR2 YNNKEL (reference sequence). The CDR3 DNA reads TGTGCCAGCAGGCAACTAGCGGGAGGGCGCAATGAGCAGTTCTTC. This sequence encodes CASRQLAGGRNEQFF.

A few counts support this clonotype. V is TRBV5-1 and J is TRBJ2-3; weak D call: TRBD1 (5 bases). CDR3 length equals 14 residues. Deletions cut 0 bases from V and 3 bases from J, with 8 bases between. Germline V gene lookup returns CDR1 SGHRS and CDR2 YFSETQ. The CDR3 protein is CASSLAQGTDTQYF. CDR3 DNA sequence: TGCGCCAGCAGCTTGGCGCAGGGTACAGATACGCAGTATTTT.